A single sample gave rise to the 18 T cell receptor beta chains below, sequenced in a study of blood T cell repertoires in COVID-19. Clones were read by immunoSEQ multiplex PCR, and TCRdb kept only the in-frame ones, dropping some. The sample consists of over 400,000 clones, about 85% of them appearing once. Input material: PBMCs or T cells enriched from blood (not recorded which). Receptor source: a woman aged 55-69 years who had recovered from COVID-19.

This clone showed up just a few times. The chain recombines TRBV7-2 with TRBJ1-6; 10 nucleotides align to TRBD1. V trimming: 5 bases; J trimming: 9 bases; junction bases outside the gene matches: 1. The CDR3 totals 13 residues. Germline V gives CDR1 SGHTA, CDR2 FQGNSA. In DNA form, the CDR3 reads TGTGCCAGCAGCGACAGGGGGCGTTCACCCCTCCACTTT. This gives the protein CASSDRGRSPLHF.

This chain connects TRBV4-1 to TRBJ1-5; D ambiguous. Germline loops: CDR1 MGHRA, CDR2 YSYEKL. The V end lost 4 bases, the J end lost 2 bases, and 12 bases lay between the germline ends. The CDR3 covers 15 residues. The CDR3 loop is CASSRAHQGNQPQHF. CDR3 nucleotide sequence: TGCGCCAGCAGCCGGGCCCATCAGGGCAATCAGCCCCAGCATTTT.

The chain combines TRBV24-1 with TRBJ1-5; a weak D match, TRBD1 (6 bases). Trimming took 3 bases from V and 11 from J, leaving 13 bases between them. From germline, CDR1 is KGHDR and CDR2 SFDVKD. The CDR3 has 13 residues. CDR3 residues: CATSDRGGDTQHF. As DNA, the CDR3 is TGTGCCACCAGTGATAGAGGGGGAGACACCCAGCATTTT.

The chain links TRBV2 to TRBJ1-2; D remains ambiguous. Trimming stripped 1 base from V and 2 bases from J, with 8 bases between. Per the germline V gene, CDR1 is SNHLY and CDR2 is FYNNEI. CDR3 length: 14 amino acids. The CDR3 loop is CASSEDTGNYGYTF. CDR3 nucleotides: TGTGCCAGCAGTGAAGATACCGGGAACTATGGCTACACCTTC.

The chain combines TRBV3-1 (or the pseudogene TRBV3-2) with TRBJ1-5; D uncertain. CDR3 length: 15 residues. Per the germline V gene, CDR1 is LGHDT and CDR2 is YNNKEL (reference sequence). Trimming removed 0 bases from V and 7 bases from J, with 13 bases in between. The DNA for the CDR3 is TGTGCCAGCAGCCAAGATCTAGGCCGAGGGCAGCCCCAGCATTTT. As protein: CASSQDLGRGQPQHF.

Written as DNA, the CDR3 is TGTGCCAGCAGCGCAGGGTACCCCTCTGAAGCTTTCTTT. Translated: CASSAGYPSEAFF. This chain uses TRBV12-3 or TRBV12-4 with TRBJ1-1; D is perhaps TRBD1 (5 bases). The CDR3 sequence is 13 residues long. The ends were cut back, 6 bases at V and 6 bases at J, with 14 bases in the middle.

In this sample, this clone turned up a few times. The chain joins TRBV7-2 to TRBJ1-4; D uncertain. Trimming stripped 5 bases from V and 4 bases from J, with 14 bases between. Looked up from germline, CDR1 is SGHTA and CDR2 is FQGNSA. The CDR3 spans 15 residues. CDR3 sequence: CASSLGSQINEKLFF. CDR3 bases: TGTGCCAGCAGCCTAGGGTCCCAGATTAATGAAAAACTGTTTTTT.

The J gene is TRBJ1-2, the V gene TRBV12-3 or TRBV12-4, with D possibly matching TRBD1 (5 bases). The CDR3 totals 13 residues. V lost 2 bases and J lost 6, with 10 bases in between. CDR3 amino acids: CASSLSAGHGYTF. The CDR3 coding sequence is TGTGCCAGCAGTTTATCGGCAGGGCATGGCTACACCTTC.

The chain joins TRBV2 to TRBJ2-3; 9 nucleotides match TRBD1. The CDR3 has 17 residues. The trim removed 4 bases at V and 2 bases at J, leaving 10 bases unmatched. Germline loops: CDR1 SNHLY, CDR2 FYNNEI. DNA for the CDR3: TGTGCCAGCAGTGGTCGGAACAGGGGGCCCCTCACAGATACGCAGTATTTT. This encodes CASSGRNRGPLTDTQYF.

Comments on this clone: Within the sample, other DNA sequences also encode this same CDR3. The V call is TRBV5-1, the J call TRBJ1-5; D not resolved. V lost 0 bases and J lost 0, with 7 bases in between. Germline values: CDR1 SGHRS, CDR2 YFSETQ. The CDR3 spans 15 residues. CDR3 region: CASSLEGGSNQPQHF. Written as DNA, the CDR3 is TGCGCCAGCAGCTTGGAGGGAGGTAGCAATCAGCCCCAGCATTTT.

This rearrangement joins TRBV25-1 to TRBJ1-6, with 9 bases that match TRBD1. The V and J ends lost 4 bases and 5 bases, in that order; junction bases with no gene match: 3. The CDR3 extends over 15 amino acids. CDR1 is MGHDK and CDR2 is SYGVNS in the germline V gene. The CDR3 region has the DNA TGTGCCAGCAGTGCACAGGGGGCGCATAATTCACCCCTCCACTTT. Translated: CASSAQGAHNSPLHF.

A single count supports this clone. The chain carries TRBV5-5 and TRBJ1-1; D is perhaps TRBD1 (6 bases). Looked up from germline, CDR1 is SGHKS and CDR2 is YYEKEE (reference sequence). This CDR3 is built from 13 residues. With 4 bases removed from V and 4 bases from J, the gap between germline ends came to 11 bases. The CDR3 region is CASSDYRVTEAFF. In nucleotides, the CDR3 is TGTGCCAGCAGCGACTACAGGGTCACTGAAGCTTTCTTT. The full variable domain, its missing parts supplied by reference TRBV5-5 and TRBJ1-1, is DAGVTQSPTHLIKTRGQQVTLRCSPISGHKSVSWYQQVLGQGPQFIFQYYEKEERGRGNFPDRFSARQFPNYSSELNVNALLLGDSALYLCASSDYRVTEAFFGQGTRLTVV.

V usage is TRBV27 and J usage is TRBJ2-2, with TRBD2 matching over 8 bases. The CDR3 is 16 amino acids. CDR1 is MNHEY and CDR2 is SMNVEV in the germline V gene (reference sequence). V shed 8 bases and J 1 base; nucleotides not matched to a gene: 9. Written as DNA, the CDR3 is TGTGCCAGCGGAATCGGGGGGGGCGAGAACACCGGGGAGCTGTTTTTT. Residues: CASGIGGGENTGELFF.

This rearrangement joins TRBV10-1 to TRBJ2-1; 16 bases are shared with TRBD2. V was pared by 6 bases and J by 8 bases, with 4 bases of the junction left unmatched. CDR3 length: 15 residues. Looked up from germline, CDR1 is WNHNN and CDR2 is SYGVQD (reference sequence). The CDR3 protein is CASSPGTSGGDEQFF. In nucleotides, the CDR3 is TGCGCCAGCAGCCCCGGGACTAGCGGGGGGGATGAGCAGTTCTTC.

V gene TRBV19 combines with J gene TRBJ1-1; perhaps TRBD1 as D (6 bases). Germline loops: CDR1 LNHDA, CDR2 SQIVND (reference sequence). The CDR3 has 13 residues. Trimming took 4 bases from V and 3 from J, leaving 9 bases between them. The CDR3 sequence is CASSTNRDTEAFF. CDR3 DNA sequence: TGTGCCAGTAGTACAAACAGGGACACTGAAGCTTTCTTT.

The CDR3 spells CASSLRQVNTEAFF. The CDR3 nucleotides are TGTGCCAGCAGCTTAAGGCAGGTTAACACTGAAGCTTTCTTT. The chain uses TRBV11-2 and TRBJ1-1; no clear D. This CDR3 region has 14 residues. Trimming cost V 2 bases and J 2 bases, with 9 bases left between them. Germline CDR1 SGHAT, CDR2 FQNNGV.

The rearrangement links TRBV28 to TRBJ1-2; 7 bases are shared with TRBD1. The germline V gene encodes CDR1 MDHEN and CDR2 SYDVKM. The V and J ends lost 6 bases and 5 bases, in that order; junction bases with no gene match: 9. This CDR3 is 14 amino acids long. As DNA, the CDR3 is TGTGCCAGCAGCGGGACAGACTTTTTATATGGCTACACCTTC. Its translation is CASSGTDFLYGYTF.

This chain uses TRBV24-1 with TRBJ1-2; D gene uncertain. The CDR3 is 16 residues long. The V and J ends lost 3 bases and 6 bases respectively, with 19 bases between them. CDR1 and CDR2 from the germline V gene are KGHDR and SFDVKD. The CDR3 is CATSDPSAGLLDGYTF. The CDR3 nucleotides read TGTGCCACCAGTGATCCCTCGGCAGGATTGTTGGATGGCTACACCTTC.